This TCR beta chain was identified in a study of T cell repertoires in ileal Crohn's disease. Study results and limitations: Every patient over 26.8% clonality showed endoscopic recurrence. High-frequency clones were more common in sorted CD8 than CD4 cells.

As to this clone: Its antigen remains unknown.

This CDR3 contains 16 residues. CDR1 is SGHTA, CDR2 FQGNSA, per germline. The V segment lost 4 bases and the J segment 5 bases; nucleotides outside the gene matches: 9. Before sorting, lamina propria lymphocytes were separated from surgical specimens by density gradient. Assay: immunoSEQ multiplex PCR; the TCRdb copy retains only in-frame clones and omits some. The sample shows more than 2,500 clones, 90% of them seen only once. The sample comprised CD4+ T cells sorted from the ileum. This receptor was identified in an adult with Crohn's disease. The chain carries TRBV7-2 and TRBJ2-7; TRBD1 matches at 12 bases. CDR3 DNA: TGTGCCAGCAGCTACACTCGGGACAGGGGGCGGAACGAGCAGTACTTC. It yields the protein CASSYTRDRGRNEQYF.